Shown below are 17 T cell receptor beta chains from a single sample sequenced in a study of identical twins. TCRdb ran MiXCR on the 5' RACE reads and lists one entry per CDR3 protein. The sample has just under 650,000 distinct CDR3 sequences, about 7.1% seen once. These records were also assigned to another study, of yellow fever vaccine responses in identical twins.

The sequencing sample was made of PBMCs. These receptors all stem from a woman between 18 and 30 years old in good health.

CDR3 protein: CASRLPAGGGWEQYF. As DNA, the CDR3 is TGTGCCAGCAGGCTTCCAGCGGGAGGAGGTTGGGAGCAGTACTTC. V and J are TRBV7-2 and TRBJ2-7, with 9 positions matching TRBD2. J lost 7 bases, V lost 6 bases, and 13 bases had no gene match. The CDR3 covers 15 residues. Germline V gene sequence: CDR1 SGHTA, CDR2 FQGNSA.

This clonotype was recorded at least ten times. The chain uses TRBV11-2 and TRBJ2-5; TRBD2 matches 15 bases. CDR1 is SGHAT and CDR2 is FQNNGV in the germline V gene. The V segment lost 5 bases and the J segment 5 bases; nucleotides outside the gene matches: 9. The CDR3 has 17 amino acids. CDR3 bases: TGTGCCAGCAGCCCCGGGACTAGCGGGAGGACGTGGGAGACCCAGTACTTC. As protein: CASSPGTSGRTWETQYF. Using reference TRBV11-2 and TRBJ2-5 for the parts outside the CDR3, the full variable domain is EAGVAQSPRYKIIEKRQSVAFWCNPISGHATLYWYQQILGQGPKLLIQFQNNGVVDDSQLPKDRFSAERLKGVDSTLKIQPAKLEDSAVYLCASSPGTSGRTWETQYFGPGTRLLVL.

This chain uses TRBV6-1 with TRBJ1-5, with D possibly TRBD1 on 6 matching bases. Germline V lookup: CDR1 MNHNS, CDR2 SASEGT. CDR3 size: 15 residues. V lost 6 bases and J 0 bases, leaving 12 bases between the germline ends. The CDR3 DNA is TGTGCCAGCAGGGACGACAGGAATAGCAATCAGCCCCAGCATTTT. Translating it yields CASRDDRNSNQPQHF.

J is TRBJ1-1 and V is TRBV6-5; D call uncertain. Trimming stripped 6 bases from V and 2 bases from J, with 13 bases between. Germline V lookup: CDR1 MNHEY, CDR2 SVGAGI. The CDR3 is 14 amino acids. CDR3 sequence reads: CASRLAQANTEAFF. The CDR3 region has the DNA TGTGCCAGCAGACTCGCCCAGGCTAACACTGAAGCTTTCTTT.

The table lists this clonotype with many counts. This CDR3 reads CASSGSGSGSYNEQFF. The CDR3 DNA reads TGCGCCAGCAGCGGATCAGGGTCGGGCTCCTACAATGAGCAGTTCTTC. The rearrangement uses TRBV5-1 and TRBJ2-1; possible D gene TRBD1, 5 bases. V shed 4 bases and J shed 0 bases, with 14 bases lying between them. This CDR3 comprises 16 residues. Germline V gene lookup returns CDR1 SGHRS and CDR2 YFSETQ.

The V gene is TRBV24-1, the J gene TRBJ2-1; D is ambiguous. Germline assignment: CDR1 KGHDR and CDR2 SFDVKD. The CDR3 has 12 amino acids. The ends were cut back, 7 bases at V and 2 bases at J, with 5 bases in the middle. CDR3 coding DNA: TGTGCCACCAGCAGGCCCTACAATGAGCAGTTCTTC. Its protein product is CATSRPYNEQFF.

This clonotype was observed a handful of times. The CDR3 DNA is TGTGCCAGCAGCTTCCAGGGTTCCTCCTACGAGCAGTACTTC. It specifies CASSFQGSSYEQYF. V and J are TRBV5-4 and TRBJ2-7, with D possibly TRBD1 on 5 matching bases. The ends were cut back, 2 bases at V and 0 bases at J, with 9 bases in the middle. Germline CDR1 SGHNT, CDR2 YYREEE (reference sequence). This CDR3 contains 14 residues.

The chain is built from TRBV2 and TRBJ2-3; 9 bases match TRBD1. The CDR3 spans 15 residues. The V segment lost 4 bases and the J segment 2 bases; nucleotides outside the gene matches: 4. The germline CDR1 and CDR2 sequences are SNHLY and FYNNEI. This CDR3 is CASSGGTGNTDTQYF. The CDR3 region has the DNA TGTGCCAGCAGTGGGGGGACAGGGAACACAGATACGCAGTATTTT. Full variable domain (outside the CDR3, taken from reference TRBV2 and TRBJ2-3): EPEVTQTPSHQVTQMGQEVILRCVPISNHLYFYWYRQILGQKVEFLVSFYNNEISEKSEIFDDQFSVERPDGSNFTLKIRSTKLEDSAMYFCASSGGTGNTDTQYFGPGTRLTVL.

At least ten counts were recorded for this clonotype. The rearrangement links TRBV2 to TRBJ2-4, with 10 bases matching TRBD2. This CDR3 has 15 residues. J lost 8 bases, V lost 5 bases, and 9 bases had no gene match. Germline V gene sequence: CDR1 SNHLY, CDR2 FYNNEI. CDR3 bases: TGTGCCAGCAGTCTACCAGCGGGAGGGCAAGACATTCAGTACTTC. It specifies CASSLPAGGQDIQYF.

The chain is built from TRBV20-1 and TRBJ2-5; D is perhaps TRBD1 (5 bases). The CDR3 is 14 amino acids. CDR1 is DFQATT and CDR2 is SNEGSKA in the germline V gene (reference sequence). Trimming removed 0 bases at V and 4 bases at J, with 12 bases between. CDR3 in DNA: TGCAGTGCTAGAGATCTTCAGGGTCTAGAGACCCAGTACTTC. It codes for CSARDLQGLETQYF.

This clonotype appeared many times. This rearrangement joins TRBV5-1 to TRBJ2-5; a weak D match, TRBD1 (5 bases). The length of the CDR3 is 17 residues. Germline CDR1 and CDR2: SGHRS and YFSETQ. The V end was cut by 1 base, the J end by 5 bases, with 21 bases between. As DNA, the CDR3 is TGCGCCAGCAGCTTGCCGATGGGGCCGGGTCGATTTGAGACCCAGTACTTC. Residues: CASSLPMGPGRFETQYF.

V usage is TRBV20-1 and J usage is TRBJ2-7; D ambiguous. V was pared by 3 bases and J by 0 bases, with 9 bases between. The CDR3 contains 13 residues. The germline gives CDR1 DFQATT, CDR2 SNEGSKA (reference sequence). The CDR3 bases are TGCAGTGCTAGCGCGGAAAGCTCCTACGAGCAGTACTTC. Protein: CSASAESSYEQYF.

This clonotype was counted a few times. This sequence joins TRBV4-1 and TRBJ2-7, with 7 bases fitting TRBD1. Germline V gene lookup returns CDR1 MGHRA and CDR2 YSYEKL. J was trimmed by 5 bases and V by 4 bases; bases with no gene match: 11. The CDR3 contains 15 residues. The CDR3, as DNA: TGCGCCAGCAGCCGAGATCGACAGGGAATCAACGAGCAGTACTTC. It encodes CASSRDRQGINEQYF.

The chain carries TRBV11-2 and TRBJ2-7; 9 bases are shared with TRBD1. Germline lookup yields CDR1 SGHAT and CDR2 FQNNGV. This CDR3 contains 16 residues. The trim removed 1 base at V and 3 bases at J, leaving 7 bases unmatched. DNA for the CDR3: TGTGCCAGCAGCTTAGGTGACAGGGGGTTGAGCTACGAGCAGTACGTC. This gives the protein CASSLGDRGLSYEQYV.

This clonotype has ten or more counts. The chain links TRBV10-3 to TRBJ1-2; D possibly corresponds to TRBD1 (6 bases). V lost 2 bases and J 0 bases, leaving 22 bases between the germline ends. The germline V gene has CDR1 ENHRY and CDR2 SYGVKD. CDR3 size: 19 residues. CDR3 loop: CAISERGHLLGGPNYGYTF. The CDR3 DNA is TGTGCCATCAGTGAGAGAGGACATTTGTTGGGGGGCCCTAACTATGGCTACACCTTC.

This clonotype has ten or more counts. CDR3 nucleotide sequence: TGTGCCATCAGCGCCACTAGCGCGGACACCGGGGAGCTGTTTTTT. Its protein product is CAISATSADTGELFF. The J gene is TRBJ2-2, the V gene TRBV10-3; 7 bases line up with TRBD2. CDR3 length: 15 residues. From germline, CDR1 is ENHRY and CDR2 SYGVKD. Germline trimming cut 6 bases from V and 3 bases from J; bases unmatched to any gene: 7.

V usage is TRBV24-1 and J usage is TRBJ2-2; D is ambiguous. Germline CDR1 reads KGHDR; CDR2 reads SFDVKD. The CDR3 sequence is 12 residues long. With 5 bases removed from V and 10 bases from J, the gap between germline ends came to 10 bases. The chain's CDR3 is CATSASGMELFF. DNA for the CDR3: TGTGCCACCAGTGCGAGTGGAATGGAGCTGTTTTTT.